The 3 T cell receptor beta chains given below trace back to one sample, sequenced in a study of control samples from healthy donors and cancer patients. Repertoires were generated with immunoSEQ multiplex PCR, while TCRdb's copy carries only in-frame clones and drops some. The sample contains about 57,000 clones, under 95% of which appear only once. The sequenced sample consisted of PBMCs. The receptors come from a man younger than 40 with colorectal cancer.

This chain joins TRBV20-1 and TRBJ1-6; D is uncertain. V was cut by 3 bases and J by 9 bases, with 9 bases left in between. Germline V gene lookup returns CDR1 DFQATT and CDR2 SNEGSKA (reference sequence). CDR3 size: 12 residues. CDR3 region: CSASNQGSPLHF. CDR3 nucleotide sequence: TGCAGTGCTAGTAATCAAGGTTCACCCCTCCACTTT.

The rearrangement links TRBV3-1 (or the pseudogene TRBV3-2) to TRBJ1-1; D is unclear. Trimming shortened V by 1 base and J by 5 bases, and 11 bases separated the two germline ends. Looked up from germline, CDR1 is LGHDT and CDR2 is YNNKEL (reference sequence). The CDR3 contains 14 residues. The CDR3 loop reads CASSQGILTTEAFF. The CDR3 region has the DNA TGTGCCAGCAGCCAAGGAATTCTAACTACTGAAGCTTTCTTT.

The chain has TRBV4-2 and TRBJ1-5; no definite D call. Germline CDR1 and CDR2: LGHNA and YNFKEQ. The CDR3 consists of 15 residues. Trimming removed 0 bases at V and 0 bases at J, with 6 bases between. Here the CDR3 reads CASSQEEGSNQPQHF. DNA for the CDR3: TGTGCCAGCAGCCAAGAGGAGGGTAGCAATCAGCCCCAGCATTTT.